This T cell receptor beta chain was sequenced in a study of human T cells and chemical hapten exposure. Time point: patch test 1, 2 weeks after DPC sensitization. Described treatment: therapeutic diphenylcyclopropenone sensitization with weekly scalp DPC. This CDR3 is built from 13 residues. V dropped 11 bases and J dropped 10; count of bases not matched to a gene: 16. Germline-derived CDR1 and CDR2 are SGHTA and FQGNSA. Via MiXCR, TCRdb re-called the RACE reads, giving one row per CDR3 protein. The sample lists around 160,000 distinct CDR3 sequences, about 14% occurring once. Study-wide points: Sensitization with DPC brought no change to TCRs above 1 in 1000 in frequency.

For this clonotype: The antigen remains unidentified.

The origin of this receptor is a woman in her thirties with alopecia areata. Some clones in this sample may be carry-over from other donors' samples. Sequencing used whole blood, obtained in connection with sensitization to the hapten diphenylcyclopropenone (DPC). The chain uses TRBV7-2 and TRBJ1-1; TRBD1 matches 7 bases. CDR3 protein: CACTNRQGLVAFF. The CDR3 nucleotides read TGTGCCTGCACCAACAGACAGGGTCTAGTAGCTTTCTTT. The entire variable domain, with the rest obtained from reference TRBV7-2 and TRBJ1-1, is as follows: GAGVSQSPSNKVTEKGKDVELRCDPISGHTALYWYRQSLGQGLEFLIYFQGNSAPDKSGLPSDRFSAERTGGSVSTLTIQRTQQEDSAVYLCACTNRQGLVAFFGQGTRLTVV.